The clone carrying this TCR beta chain was counted a few times. The data belong to a study of blood T cell repertoires in COVID-19. Study summary: Whether acute or convalescent, the COVID-19 samples came from the United States, Italy and Spain.

The CDR3 length is 15 residues. V shed 4 bases and J 4 bases; nucleotides not matched to a gene: 8. Germline V gene lookup returns CDR1 LNHDA and CDR2 SQIVND (reference sequence). In the study's own analysis: By means of reference gene primer amplification, nucleated cell counts were estimated. Method: immunoSEQ multiplex PCR; TCRdb's copy keeps in-frame clones and lacks some. V, J and clone size reflect that table, while D and trimming were determined from the DNA. Of about 57,000 clones listed, 70% to 85% are singletons. V and J are TRBV19 and TRBJ2-7; 9 bases fit TRBD1. This TCR was recovered from a human donor in a cohort sampled during active COVID-19. Source material: peripheral blood. The CDR3 loop is CASSKAGTGSYEQYF. CDR3 sequence (DNA): TGTGCCAGTAGTAAAGCCGGGACAGGGTCGTACGAGCAGTACTTC.